A single sample gave rise to the 28 T cell receptor beta chains below, sequenced in a study of vaccination effects on CD4 cells after COVID-19. The antigens of these receptors remain unknown. Assay used: immunoSEQ multiplex PCR; TCRdb lists only in-frame clones, some missing. The repertoire holds 70,000 to 85,000 clones, with around 81% as singletons. Peptide-pool stimulation followed by sequencing identified expanded antigen-specific CD4+ clonotypes in the ViraFEST assay. The authors isolated CD4+ T cells after around 11 days of culture. Two-dose vaccination with either BNT162b2 or mRNA-1273 was given to the participants. The sequences come from CD4+ T cells from PBMCs cultured with HCoV-229E spike peptides, collected after COVID-19 vaccination. The receptors here all came from a human donor who received a COVID-19 vaccine.

The CDR3 DNA reads TGTGCCAGCTCACCAGGGACAAATACGCTTAATGAAAAACTGTTTTTT. The encoded protein is CASSPGTNTLNEKLFF. The rearrangement joins TRBV18 to TRBJ1-4; D is possibly TRBD1 (6 bases). The CDR3 is 16 residues long. V lost 2 bases, J lost 4 bases, and 14 bases lay in between. CDR1 and CDR2 from the germline V gene are KGHSH and LQKENI.

This clone was picked up a small number of times. The chain combines TRBV27 with TRBJ2-6, with D possibly matching TRBD1 (6 bases). The CDR3 contains 18 residues. CDR1 and CDR2 from the germline V gene are MNHEY and SMNVEV (reference sequence). The V end lost 3 bases, the J end lost 0 bases, and 15 bases lay between the germline ends. CDR3 bases: TGTGCCAGCAGTTTCATGACAGGACATTTCTCTGGGGCCAACGTCCTGACTTTC. Translation: CASSFMTGHFSGANVLTF.

This clone was seen a few times. This rearrangement joins TRBV7-9 to TRBJ1-2, with D hard to call. Germline V gene sequence: CDR1 SEHNR, CDR2 FQNEAQ (reference sequence). The length of the CDR3 is 13 residues. V lost 5 bases and J 4 bases, leaving 11 bases between the germline ends. CDR3 nucleotides: TGTGCCAGCAGCCCGTCCGGCTTCTATGGCTACACCTTC. Translated: CASSPSGFYGYTF.

V and J are TRBV6-5 and TRBJ2-2; D uncertain. Germline lookup yields CDR1 MNHEY and CDR2 SVGAGI. The CDR3 is 14 residues long. Between the trimmed V and J ends, which lost 2 bases and 1 base, there was a span of 5 bases. CDR3 coding DNA: TGTGCCAGCAGTTACCAACAGAACACCGGGGAGCTGTTTTTT. The encoded protein is CASSYQQNTGELFF.

The chain carries TRBV6-6 and TRBJ2-2; 9 nucleotides align to TRBD2. The germline V gene encodes CDR1 MNHNY and CDR2 SVGAGI (reference sequence). The length of the CDR3 is 13 residues. The V segment lost 8 bases and the J segment 5 bases; nucleotides outside the gene matches: 3. CDR3 loop: CASGGGGTGELFF. The CDR3 DNA follows: TGTGCCAGCGGCGGGGGGGGGACCGGGGAGCTGTTTTTT.

The V gene is TRBV5-1, the J gene TRBJ2-3; no firm D call. V shed 2 bases and J shed 3 bases, with 7 bases lying between them. This CDR3 region has 13 residues. CDR1 is SGHRS, CDR2 YFSETQ, per germline. CDR3 loop: CASSLQRTDTQYF. DNA for the CDR3: TGCGCCAGCAGCTTACAGAGGACAGATACGCAGTATTTT.

The chain uses TRBV27 and TRBJ1-2; weak D call: TRBD1 (5 bases). V shed 5 bases and J shed 4 bases, with 17 bases lying between them. Germline CDR1 reads MNHEY; CDR2 reads SMNVEV (reference sequence). This CDR3 region has 15 residues. This CDR3 is CASSTWTSLPYGYTF. CDR3 nucleotides: TGTGCCAGCAGTACCTGGACAAGCCTCCCCTATGGCTACACCTTC.

The V and J genes are TRBV7-2 and TRBJ2-2; D is undetermined. Germline CDR1 and CDR2: SGHTA and FQGNSA. The CDR3 sequence is 15 residues long. Trimming cost V 5 bases and J 4 bases, with 14 bases left between them. In nucleotides, the CDR3 is TGTGCCAGCAGCGCATGGACGGACCCCACCGGGGAGCTGTTTTTT. This codes for CASSAWTDPTGELFF. Full variable domain (missing parts from reference TRBV7-2 and TRBJ2-2): GAGVSQSPSNKVTEKGKDVELRCDPISGHTALYWYRQSLGQGLEFLIYFQGNSAPDKSGLPSDRFSAERTGGSVSTLTIQRTQQEDSAVYLCASSAWTDPTGELFFGEGSRLTVL.

The chain has TRBV6-5 and TRBJ2-2; 7 bases are a match to TRBD1. Germline CDR1 MNHEY, CDR2 SVGAGI. CDR3 size: 15 residues. V dropped 5 bases and J dropped 0; count of bases not matched to a gene: 3. The CDR3 loop is CASSRQGANTGELFF. The CDR3 DNA follows: TGTGCCAGCAGTCGCCAGGGGGCGAACACCGGGGAGCTGTTTTTT.

The rearrangement joins TRBV10-3 to TRBJ2-5; D is possibly TRBD2 (6 bases). Per germline, CDR1 ENHRY and CDR2 SYGVKD. CDR3 length: 13 residues. Trimming shortened V by 0 bases and J by 7 bases, and 9 bases separated the two germline ends. This chain's CDR3 is CAISESLAPTQYF. The CDR3 coding sequence is TGTGCCATCAGTGAGTCACTAGCTCCGACCCAGTACTTC.

This clone has only a few counts. The chain carries TRBV18 and TRBJ1-2; 8 positions agree with TRBD1. This CDR3 is 15 amino acids long. CDR1 is KGHSH, CDR2 LQKENI, per germline. The ends lost 1 base at V and 4 bases at J; junction bases unmatched: 5. CDR3 residues: CASSPQGQETYGYTF. CDR3 nucleotides: TGTGCCAGCTCACCACAGGGACAGGAAACCTATGGCTACACCTTC.

The chain has TRBV24-1 and TRBJ2-3, with 10 bases aligning to TRBD2. Unmatched junction bases numbered 7, after V lost 5 bases and J lost 0 bases. This CDR3 has 17 amino acids. Germline V lookup: CDR1 KGHDR, CDR2 SFDVKD. CDR3 in amino acids: CATSAPERGGSTDTQYF. Here the CDR3 DNA reads TGTGCCACCAGTGCCCCTGAGCGGGGGGGTAGCACAGATACGCAGTATTTT.

V gene TRBV9 combines with J gene TRBJ2-5, with 14 nucleotides matching TRBD2. CDR3 size: 17 residues. Germline assignment: CDR1 SGDLS and CDR2 YYNGEE. J was trimmed by 5 bases and V by 0 bases; bases with no gene match: 6. The CDR3: CASSVATSGGAMETQYF. The DNA of the CDR3 is TGTGCCAGCAGCGTAGCGACTAGCGGGGGGGCCATGGAGACCCAGTACTTC.

The chain joins TRBV6-5 to TRBJ1-1, with TRBD1 matching over 8 bases. The trim removed 6 bases at V and 3 bases at J, leaving 9 bases unmatched. The germline V gene encodes CDR1 MNHEY and CDR2 SVGAGI. The CDR3 covers 15 residues. CDR3 amino acids: CASSLSTGGDTEAFF. CDR3 bases: TGTGCCAGCAGCCTTAGTACAGGGGGTGACACTGAAGCTTTCTTT.

The chain couples TRBV18 to TRBJ2-7, with D possibly being TRBD2 (5 bases). V lost 3 bases and J 5 bases, leaving 8 bases between the germline ends. CDR3 length equals 12 residues. From germline, CDR1 is KGHSH and CDR2 LQKENI. In nucleotides, the CDR3 is TGTGCCAGCTCACCGACGGGGAACGAGCAGTACGTC. Amino acids: CASSPTGNEQYV.

This sequence joins TRBV12-3 or TRBV12-4 and TRBJ1-3; D gene ambiguous. The CDR3 has 11 amino acids. The V end was cut by 5 bases, the J end by 5 bases, with 4 bases between. The CDR3 nucleotides are TGTGCCAGCAGTCGGAGAAACACCATATATTTT. This encodes CASSRRNTIYF.

The J gene is TRBJ2-1, the V gene TRBV3-1 (or the pseudogene TRBV3-2); possibly TRBD1 for D (5 bases). Germline values: CDR1 LGHDT, CDR2 YNNKEL (reference sequence). The CDR3 is made up of 13 amino acids. With 5 bases removed from V and 9 bases from J, the gap between germline ends came to 14 bases. The CDR3 DNA reads as TGTGCCAGCAGCGGCGTCCCAAGGGGTGAGCAGTTCTTC. Protein product: CASSGVPRGEQFF.

This clone showed up just a few times. The V call is TRBV19, the J call TRBJ2-1, with 13 bases lining up with TRBD2. The CDR3 totals 15 residues. Germline loops: CDR1 LNHDA, CDR2 SQIVND (reference sequence). V dropped 3 bases and J dropped 8; count of bases not matched to a gene: 4. The CDR3 nucleotides read TGTGCCAGTAGTATCGAACTAGCGGGGGGGGATGAGCAGTTCTTC. Encoded protein: CASSIELAGGDEQFF.

This sequence joins TRBV6-6 and TRBJ1-1; 7 nucleotides align to TRBD1. The trim removed 2 bases at V and 5 bases at J, leaving 5 bases unmatched. Germline values: CDR1 MNHNY, CDR2 SVGAGI (reference sequence). CDR3 size: 14 residues. DNA of the CDR3: TGTGCCAGCAGTTACCCTACAGGGGAAACTGAAGCTTTCTTT. Translated: CASSYPTGETEAFF.

The V gene is TRBV7-2, the J gene TRBJ2-3; D unclear. The V and J ends lost 1 base and 2 bases respectively, with 7 bases between them. This CDR3 comprises 14 residues. Germline V CDR1 and CDR2: SGHTA, FQGNSA. CDR3 sequence reads: CASSLGDTTDTQYF. Written as DNA, the CDR3 is TGTGCCAGCAGCTTAGGAGACACCACAGATACGCAGTATTTT. Variable domain in full (rest from reference TRBV7-2 and TRBJ2-3): GAGVSQSPSNKVTEKGKDVELRCDPISGHTALYWYRQSLGQGLEFLIYFQGNSAPDKSGLPSDRFSAERTGGSVSTLTIQRTQQEDSAVYLCASSLGDTTDTQYFGPGTRLTVL.

The chain carries TRBV6-6 and TRBJ1-1, with 7 bases aligning to TRBD1. CDR3 length: 15 amino acids. With V trimmed by 0 bases and J by 4 bases, 5 bases remained unmatched. From germline, CDR1 is MNHNY and CDR2 SVGAGI (reference sequence). The chain's CDR3 is CASSYSDRVGTEAFF. DNA for the CDR3: TGTGCCAGCAGTTACTCTGACAGGGTTGGCACTGAAGCTTTCTTT.

This chain uses TRBV2 with TRBJ2-2, with TRBD1 matching over 9 bases. Trimming at V came to 6 bases and at J to 6 bases, leaving 5 bases not matched to a gene. Germline CDR1 and CDR2: SNHLY and FYNNEI. This CDR3 is built from 14 residues. CDR3 region: CASRLQGAAGELFF. CDR3 nucleotide sequence: TGTGCCAGCAGACTACAGGGGGCCGCCGGGGAGCTGTTTTTT.

The rearrangement uses TRBV27 and TRBJ1-6, with 7 bases lining up with TRBD1. Germline V gene data show CDR1 as MNHEY and CDR2 as SMNVEV (reference sequence). With V trimmed by 3 bases and J by 5 bases, 7 bases remained unmatched. CDR3 size: 16 residues. For the CDR3, the DNA is TGTGCCAGCAGTTTTGGACAGGCCCTCAATAATTCACCCCTCCACTTT. Amino acid sequence: CASSFGQALNNSPLHF.

This clone has a handful of counts. The chain links TRBV3-1 (or the pseudogene TRBV3-2) to TRBJ1-2; D call uncertain. The CDR3 totals 15 residues. From germline, CDR1 is LGHDT and CDR2 YNNKEL (reference sequence). V shed 4 bases and J shed 7 bases, with 19 bases lying between them. CDR3 in amino acids: CASSPRARATGGYTF. CDR3 sequence (DNA): TGTGCCAGCAGCCCCCGGGCTAGGGCTACCGGTGGCTACACCTTC.

This chain links TRBV5-6 with TRBJ2-7; the D gene is possibly TRBD2 (5 bases). V dropped 4 bases and J dropped 0 bases, with 5 bases sitting between them. Germline V gene lookup returns CDR1 SGHDT and CDR2 YYEEEE. The CDR3 covers 12 residues. The CDR3 loop is CASSRDSYEQYV. CDR3 bases: TGTGCCAGCAGCCGGGACTCCTACGAGCAGTACGTC.

The V and J genes are TRBV6-4 and TRBJ1-1; TRBD1 is a possible D gene (6 bases). From germline, CDR1 is MRHNA and CDR2 SNTAGT. V was trimmed by 3 bases and J by 5 bases, leaving 13 bases between them. The CDR3 covers 14 residues. The CDR3 DNA follows: TGTGCCAGCAGTGAGAACAGGGTATATACTGAAGCTTTCTTT. Amino acids: CASSENRVYTEAFF.

This clone was seen only once. DNA for the CDR3: TGTGCCAGCAGCTCGCATTCCTCTGGGGCCAACGTCCTGACTTTC. Its translation: CASSSHSSGANVLTF. The chain couples TRBV7-2 to TRBJ2-6; D not certain. Germline V gene sequence: CDR1 SGHTA, CDR2 FQGNSA. Trimming shortened V by 4 bases and J by 0 bases, and 7 bases separated the two germline ends. The length of the CDR3 is 15 residues.

The V gene is TRBV13, the J gene TRBJ1-2; possible D gene TRBD1, 5 bases. V lost 7 bases and J lost 2, with 14 bases in between. CDR3 length: 14 amino acids. Germline CDR1 and CDR2: PRHDT and FYEKMQ (reference sequence). The CDR3 here is CASTETGTNYGYTF. The CDR3 nucleotides are TGTGCCAGCACCGAAACCGGGACGAACTATGGCTACACCTTC.